This TCR beta chain was retrieved from a study of human T cells and chemical hapten exposure. TCRdb re-analysed the RACE reads in MiXCR, keeping a single row per CDR3 protein. The sample has more than 70,000 distinct CDR3 sequences; about 10% are singletons. This clonotype turned up a few times. Its target is not known. Overall study findings and caveats: High-frequency TCRs, those above 1 in 1000, stayed the same after DPC sensitization.

As to time point: healthy volunteer bleed at 2 weeks. The total RNA was obtained from whole blood that was not fractionated. This TCR was recovered from a female donor in good health. Some clones in this sample may be carry-over from other donors' samples. Sequencing was carried out using whole blood.

The CDR3 loop is CASSELGGARNTEAFF. In DNA form, the CDR3 reads TGTGCCAGCAGTGAACTGGGGGGGGCAAGGAACACTGAAGCTTTCTTT. This rearrangement joins TRBV6-1 to TRBJ1-1, with D perhaps matching TRBD1 (6 bases). The V end was cut by 2 bases, the J end by 1 base, with 14 bases between. This CDR3 comprises 16 residues. CDR1 and CDR2 (germline): MNHNS, SASEGT.